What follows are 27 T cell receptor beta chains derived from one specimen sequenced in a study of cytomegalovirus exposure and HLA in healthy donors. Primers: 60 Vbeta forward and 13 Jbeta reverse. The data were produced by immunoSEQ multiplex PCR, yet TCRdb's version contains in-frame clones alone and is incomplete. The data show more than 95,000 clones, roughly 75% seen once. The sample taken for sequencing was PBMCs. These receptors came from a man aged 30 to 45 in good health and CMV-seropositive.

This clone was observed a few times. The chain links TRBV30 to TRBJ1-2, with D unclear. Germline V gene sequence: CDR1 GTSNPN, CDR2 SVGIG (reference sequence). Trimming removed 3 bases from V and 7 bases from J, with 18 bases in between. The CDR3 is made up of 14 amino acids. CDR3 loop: CAWRVQALLRGYTF. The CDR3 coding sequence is TGTGCCTGGAGGGTCCAGGCCCTATTGCGTGGCTACACCTTC.

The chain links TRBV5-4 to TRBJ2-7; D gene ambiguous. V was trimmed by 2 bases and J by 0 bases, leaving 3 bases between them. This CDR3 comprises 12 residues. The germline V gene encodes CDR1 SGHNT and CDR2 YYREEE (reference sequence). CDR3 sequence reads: CASSFSSYEQYF. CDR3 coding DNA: TGTGCCAGCAGCTTTAGCTCCTACGAGCAGTACTTC.

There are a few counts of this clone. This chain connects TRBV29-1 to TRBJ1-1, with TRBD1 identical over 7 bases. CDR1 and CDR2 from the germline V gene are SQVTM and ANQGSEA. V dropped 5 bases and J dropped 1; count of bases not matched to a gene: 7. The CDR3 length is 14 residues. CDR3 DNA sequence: TGCAGCGTTTTACCAGGGGGGACGAACACTGAAGCTTTCTTT. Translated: CSVLPGGTNTEAFF.

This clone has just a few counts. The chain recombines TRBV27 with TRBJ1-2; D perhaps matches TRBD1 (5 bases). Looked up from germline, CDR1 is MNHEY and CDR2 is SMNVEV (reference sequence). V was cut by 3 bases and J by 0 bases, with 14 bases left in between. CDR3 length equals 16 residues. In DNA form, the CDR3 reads TGTGCCAGCAGTTTTGGTCGGGGGGTTACTAACTATGGCTACACCTTC. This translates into CASSFGRGVTNYGYTF.

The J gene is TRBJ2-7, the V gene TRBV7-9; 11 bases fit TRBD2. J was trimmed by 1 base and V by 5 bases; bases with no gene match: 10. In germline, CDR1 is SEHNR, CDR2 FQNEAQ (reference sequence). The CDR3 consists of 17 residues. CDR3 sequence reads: CASSLSPGLAESYEQYF. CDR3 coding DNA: TGTGCCAGCAGCCTATCTCCGGGACTAGCGGAATCCTACGAGCAGTACTTC. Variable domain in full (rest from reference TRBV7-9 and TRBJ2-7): DTGVSQNPRHKITKRGQNVTFRCDPISEHNRLYWYRQTLGQGPEFLTYFQNEAQLEKSRLLSDRFSAERPKGSFSTLEIQRTEQGDSAMYLCASSLSPGLAESYEQYFGPGTRLTVT.

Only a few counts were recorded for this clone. The CDR3 DNA reads TGTGCCAGCAGCATGGGACTAGCGGGAGCGGGGACCGGGGAGCTGTTTTTT. The encoded protein is CASSMGLAGAGTGELFF. This chain connects TRBV5-4 to TRBJ2-2, with TRBD2 identical over 14 bases. The germline V gene encodes CDR1 SGHNT and CDR2 YYREEE (reference sequence). The CDR3 spans 17 residues. V shed 4 bases, J shed 5 bases, and the junction held 7 bases outside the gene matches.

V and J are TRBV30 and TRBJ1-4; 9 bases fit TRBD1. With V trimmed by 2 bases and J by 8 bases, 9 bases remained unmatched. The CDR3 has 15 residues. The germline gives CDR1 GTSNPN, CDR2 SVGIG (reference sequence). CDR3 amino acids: CAWSPKQGAGEKLFF. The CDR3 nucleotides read TGTGCCTGGAGTCCGAAACAGGGGGCAGGGGAAAAACTGTTTTTT.

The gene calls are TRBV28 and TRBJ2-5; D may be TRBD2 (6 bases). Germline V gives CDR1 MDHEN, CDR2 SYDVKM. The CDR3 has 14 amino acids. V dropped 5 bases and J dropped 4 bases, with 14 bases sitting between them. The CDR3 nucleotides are TGTGCCAGCAGTATACCCCGACTAGGAGAGACCCAGTACTTC. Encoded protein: CASSIPRLGETQYF.

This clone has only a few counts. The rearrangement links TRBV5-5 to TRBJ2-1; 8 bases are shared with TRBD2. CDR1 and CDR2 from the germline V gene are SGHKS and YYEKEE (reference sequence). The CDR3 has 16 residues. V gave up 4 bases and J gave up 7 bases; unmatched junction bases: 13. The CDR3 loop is CASSPLAGGSQNEQFF. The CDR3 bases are TGTGCCAGCAGCCCGCTGGCGGGAGGTTCTCAGAATGAGCAGTTCTTC.

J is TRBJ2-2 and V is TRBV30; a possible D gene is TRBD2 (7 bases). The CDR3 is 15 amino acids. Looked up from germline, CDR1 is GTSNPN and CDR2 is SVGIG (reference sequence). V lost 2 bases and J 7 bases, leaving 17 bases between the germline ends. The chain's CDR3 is CAWSRGRAGNGELFF. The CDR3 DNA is TGTGCCTGGAGTAGGGGGAGGGCCGGTAACGGGGAGCTGTTTTTT.

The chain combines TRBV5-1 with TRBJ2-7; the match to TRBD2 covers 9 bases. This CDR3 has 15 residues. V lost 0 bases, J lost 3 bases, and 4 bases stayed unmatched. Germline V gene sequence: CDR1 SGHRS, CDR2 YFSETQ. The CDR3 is CASSLGISGSYEQYF. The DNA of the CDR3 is TGCGCCAGCAGCTTGGGAATTAGCGGGAGCTACGAGCAGTACTTC. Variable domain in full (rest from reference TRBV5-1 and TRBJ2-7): KAGVTQTPRYLIKTRGQQVTLSCSPISGHRSVSWYQQTPGQGLQFLFEYFSETQRNKGNFPGRFSGRQFSNSRSEMNVSTLELGDSALYLCASSLGISGSYEQYFGPGTRLTVT.

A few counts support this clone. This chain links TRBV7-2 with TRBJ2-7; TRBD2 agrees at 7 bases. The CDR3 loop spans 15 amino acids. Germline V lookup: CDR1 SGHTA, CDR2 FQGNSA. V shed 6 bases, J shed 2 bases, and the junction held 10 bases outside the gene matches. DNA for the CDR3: TGTGCCAGCAGGTATCTCTCTAGCGGAGCCTACGAGCAGTACTTC. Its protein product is CASRYLSSGAYEQYF.

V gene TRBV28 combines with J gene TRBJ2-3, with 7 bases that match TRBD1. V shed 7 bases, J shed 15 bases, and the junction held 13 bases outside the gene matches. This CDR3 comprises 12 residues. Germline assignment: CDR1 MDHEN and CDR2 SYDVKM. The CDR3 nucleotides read TGTGCCAGCAACGAAAGGACAGGAAGTGAATATTTT. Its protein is CASNERTGSEYF.

Written as DNA, the CDR3 is TGTGCCAGTAGTATAAGAGCTAGGGGACTAGCGGTCTCCTACGAGCAGTACTTC. Its protein product is CASSIRARGLAVSYEQYF. The V gene is TRBV19, the J gene TRBJ2-7; TRBD2 aligns across 11 bases. From germline, CDR1 is LNHDA and CDR2 SQIVND (reference sequence). The length of the CDR3 is 18 residues. V shed 2 bases and J 0 bases; nucleotides not matched to a gene: 9.

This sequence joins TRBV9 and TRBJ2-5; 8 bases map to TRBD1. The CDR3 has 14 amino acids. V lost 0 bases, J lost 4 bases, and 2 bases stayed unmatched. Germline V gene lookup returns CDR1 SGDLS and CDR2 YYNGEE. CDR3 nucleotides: TGTGCCAGCAGCGTAGTTGACAGGGGAGAGACCCAGTACTTC. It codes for CASSVVDRGETQYF. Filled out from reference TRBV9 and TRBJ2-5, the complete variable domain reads DSGVTQTPKHLITATGQRVTLRCSPRSGDLSVYWYQQSLDQGLQFLIQYYNGEERAKGNILERFSAQQFPDLHSELNLSSLELGDSALYFCASSVVDRGETQYFGPGTRLLVL.

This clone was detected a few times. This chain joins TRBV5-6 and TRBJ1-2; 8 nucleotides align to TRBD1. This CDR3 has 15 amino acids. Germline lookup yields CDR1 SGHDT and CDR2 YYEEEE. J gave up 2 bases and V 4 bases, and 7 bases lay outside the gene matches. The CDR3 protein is CASSPGTGGNYGYTF. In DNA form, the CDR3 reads TGTGCCAGCAGCCCCGGGACAGGAGGGAACTATGGCTACACCTTC.

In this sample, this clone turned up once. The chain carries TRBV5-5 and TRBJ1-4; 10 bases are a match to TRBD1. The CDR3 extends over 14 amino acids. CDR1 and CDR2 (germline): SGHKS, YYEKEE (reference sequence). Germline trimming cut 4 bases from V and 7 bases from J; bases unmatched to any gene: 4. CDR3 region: CASSRDRGGEKLFF. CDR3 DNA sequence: TGTGCCAGCAGCCGGGACAGGGGCGGTGAAAAACTGTTTTTT.

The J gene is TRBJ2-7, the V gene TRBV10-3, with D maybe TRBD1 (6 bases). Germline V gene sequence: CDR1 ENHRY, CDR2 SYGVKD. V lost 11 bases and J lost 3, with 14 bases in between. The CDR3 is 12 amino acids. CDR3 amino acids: CAVADRDYEQYF. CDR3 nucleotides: TGTGCCGTCGCGGACAGAGACTACGAGCAGTACTTC.

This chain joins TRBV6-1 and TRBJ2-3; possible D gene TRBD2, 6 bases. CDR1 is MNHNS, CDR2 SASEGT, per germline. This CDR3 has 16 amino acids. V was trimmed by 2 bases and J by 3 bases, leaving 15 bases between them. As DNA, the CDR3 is TGTGCCAGCAGTGAAATCAACGGGAGAGGTACAGATACGCAGTATTTT. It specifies CASSEINGRGTDTQYF.

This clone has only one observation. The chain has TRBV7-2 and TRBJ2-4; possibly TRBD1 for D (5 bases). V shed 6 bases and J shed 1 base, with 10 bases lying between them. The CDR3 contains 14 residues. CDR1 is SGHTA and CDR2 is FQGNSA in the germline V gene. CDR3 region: CASSPGWAKNIQYF. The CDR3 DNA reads TGTGCCAGCAGTCCAGGGTGGGCCAAAAACATTCAGTACTTC.

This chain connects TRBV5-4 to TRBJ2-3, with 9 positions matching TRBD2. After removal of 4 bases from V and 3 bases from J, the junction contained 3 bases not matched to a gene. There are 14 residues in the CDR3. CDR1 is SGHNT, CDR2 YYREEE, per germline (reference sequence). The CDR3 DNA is TGTGCCAGCAGCCCGACTAGCGGAACAGATACGCAGTATTTT. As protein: CASSPTSGTDTQYF.

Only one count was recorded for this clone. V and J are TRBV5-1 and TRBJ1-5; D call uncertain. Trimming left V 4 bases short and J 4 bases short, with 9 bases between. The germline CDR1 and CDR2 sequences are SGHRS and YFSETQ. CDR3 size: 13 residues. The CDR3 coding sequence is TGCGCCAGCAGCCAGAGAGGGAATCAGCCCCAGCATTTT. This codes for CASSQRGNQPQHF.

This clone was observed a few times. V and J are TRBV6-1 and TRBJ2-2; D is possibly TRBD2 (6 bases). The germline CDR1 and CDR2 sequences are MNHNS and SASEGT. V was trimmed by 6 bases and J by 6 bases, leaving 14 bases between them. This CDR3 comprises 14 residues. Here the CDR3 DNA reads TGTGCCAGCAGCTCCACGGGGGAATCCGGGGAGCTGTTTTTT. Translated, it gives CASSSTGESGELFF.

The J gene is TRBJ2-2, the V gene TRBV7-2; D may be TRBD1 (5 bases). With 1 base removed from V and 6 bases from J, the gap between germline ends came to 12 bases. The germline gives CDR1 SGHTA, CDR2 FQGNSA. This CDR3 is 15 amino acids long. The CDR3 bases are TGTGCCAGCAGCTTAGGAGAGACAGAGCCCGGGGAGCTGTTTTTT. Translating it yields CASSLGETEPGELFF.

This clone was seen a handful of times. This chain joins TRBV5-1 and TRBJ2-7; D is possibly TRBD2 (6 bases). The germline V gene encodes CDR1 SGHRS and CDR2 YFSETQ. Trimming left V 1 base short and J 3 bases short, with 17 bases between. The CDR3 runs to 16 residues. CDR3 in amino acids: CASSLMSRGLYYEQYF. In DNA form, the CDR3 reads TGCGCCAGCAGCTTGATGTCCCGGGGACTCTACTACGAGCAGTACTTC.

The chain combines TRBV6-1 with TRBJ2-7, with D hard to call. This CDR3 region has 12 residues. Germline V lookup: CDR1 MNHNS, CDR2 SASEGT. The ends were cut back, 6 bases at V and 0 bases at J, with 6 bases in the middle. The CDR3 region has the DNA TGTGCCAGCAGCCGTATCTCCTACGAGCAGTACTTC. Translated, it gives CASSRISYEQYF.

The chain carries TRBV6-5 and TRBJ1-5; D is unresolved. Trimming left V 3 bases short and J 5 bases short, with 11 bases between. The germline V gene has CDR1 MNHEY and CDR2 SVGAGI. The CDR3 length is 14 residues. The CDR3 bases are TGTGCCAGCAGTTATACCGGGTGGGATCAGCCCCAGCATTTT. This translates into CASSYTGWDQPQHF.